Presented here are 27 T cell receptor beta chains from one specimen sequenced in a study of cytomegalovirus exposure and HLA in healthy donors. The method was immunoSEQ multiplex PCR; TCRdb's version includes in-frame clones alone and lacks a portion of them. Of about 360,000 clones in the sample, roughly 89% are singletons; the top ten hold 0.83%. Sequencing used PBMCs. Every receptor here comes from a woman aged 18-35 years in good health and CMV-seronegative.

The chain carries TRBV4-2 and TRBJ1-2; D possibly corresponds to TRBD1 (5 bases). CDR1 and CDR2 (germline): LGHNA, YNFKEQ. This CDR3 is 15 amino acids long. Trimming removed 0 bases from V and 4 bases from J, with 12 bases in between. CDR3 DNA sequence: TGTGCCAGCAGCCAAGAGGCAGGGTCCTTCTATGGCTACACCTTC. It is translated as CASSQEAGSFYGYTF.

V usage is TRBV19 and J usage is TRBJ1-5, with 10 positions matching TRBD1. In germline, CDR1 is LNHDA, CDR2 SQIVND (reference sequence). The CDR3 covers 14 residues. V was pared by 4 bases and J by 5 bases, with 2 bases of the junction left unmatched. The CDR3 loop reads CASSKGQGYQPQHF. CDR3 bases: TGTGCCAGTAGTAAGGGACAGGGGTATCAGCCCCAGCATTTT.

The chain links TRBV29-1 to TRBJ1-5; the match to TRBD1 covers 9 bases. The CDR3 contains 14 residues. Germline-derived CDR1 and CDR2 are SQVTM and ANQGSEA. Losses at the gene ends were 7 bases for V and 3 bases for J; bases not matched to a gene: 7. The CDR3 loop is CSARTGESNQPQHF. The CDR3 coding sequence is TGCAGCGCCCGGACAGGGGAGTCCAATCAGCCCCAGCATTTT.

The table lists this clone with a few counts. The rearrangement joins TRBV25-1 to TRBJ1-2, with a possible D match to TRBD1 (6 bases). Germline V gene sequence: CDR1 MGHDK, CDR2 SYGVNS. The CDR3 extends over 14 amino acids. Trimming removed 4 bases at V and 4 bases at J, with 13 bases between. The CDR3 bases are TGTGCCAGCAGTGGCCCACGGGACATCTATGGCTACACCTTC. Protein sequence: CASSGPRDIYGYTF.

This chain links TRBV5-1 with TRBJ1-4; weak D call: TRBD1 (5 bases). The CDR3 loop spans 17 amino acids. The germline gives CDR1 SGHRS, CDR2 YFSETQ. V was pared by 6 bases and J by 3 bases, with 21 bases between. In DNA, the CDR3 is TGCGCCAGCAAACCTACTGGGGCAACACGCCCTAATGAAAAACTGTTTTTT. Its translation is CASKPTGATRPNEKLFF.

V is TRBV5-1 and J is TRBJ2-7; 9 bases line up with TRBD1. The V and J ends lost 1 base and 1 base, in that order; junction bases with no gene match: 3. In germline, CDR1 is SGHRS, CDR2 YFSETQ. The CDR3 has 15 amino acids. CDR3 nucleotides: TGCGCCAGCAGCTTGAAGGGACAGGGTTCCTACGAGCAGTACTTC. Its protein product is CASSLKGQGSYEQYF. Combining the CDR3 with reference TRBV5-1 and TRBJ2-7 gives the whole variable domain KAGVTQTPRYLIKTRGQQVTLSCSPISGHRSVSWYQQTPGQGLQFLFEYFSETQRNKGNFPGRFSGRQFSNSRSEMNVSTLELGDSALYLCASSLKGQGSYEQYFGPGTRLTVT.

V is TRBV19 and J is TRBJ2-7, with TRBD2 matching over 8 bases. The length of the CDR3 is 18 residues. Trimming took 3 bases from V and 2 from J; bases not matched to a gene: 15. The germline V gene has CDR1 LNHDA and CDR2 SQIVND (reference sequence). CDR3 sequence: CASSILRVGAGVTYEQYF. The CDR3 coding sequence is TGTGCCAGTAGTATTCTCAGAGTCGGAGCGGGGGTAACCTACGAGCAGTACTTC. The entire variable domain, with the rest obtained from reference TRBV19 and TRBJ2-7, is as follows: DGGITQSPKYLFRKEGQNVTLSCEQNLNHDAMYWYRQDPGQGLRLIYYSQIVNDFQKGDIAEGYSVSREKKESFPLTVTSAQKNPTAFYLCASSILRVGAGVTYEQYFGPGTRLTVT.

This clone was seen once. This rearrangement joins TRBV27 to TRBJ2-7, with 8 bases lining up with TRBD1. Unmatched junction bases numbered 3, after V lost 2 bases and J lost 3 bases. CDR1 is MNHEY, CDR2 SMNVEV, per germline (reference sequence). This CDR3 contains 14 residues. The CDR3 DNA reads TGTGCCAGCAGTTTAAGACAGGGGCACTACGAGCAGTACTTC. As protein: CASSLRQGHYEQYF.

The chain recombines TRBV9 with TRBJ2-2, with 9 bases that match TRBD1. This CDR3 is 15 amino acids long. Germline trimming cut 0 bases from V and 4 bases from J; bases unmatched to any gene: 1. Germline V CDR1 and CDR2: SGDLS, YYNGEE. The DNA for the CDR3 is TGTGCCAGCAGCGTAGTGGACAGGGGCACCGGGGAGCTGTTTTTT. Translation: CASSVVDRGTGELFF.

The V call is TRBV4-1, the J call TRBJ1-3, with 8 positions matching TRBD1. Germline trimming cut 1 base from V and 1 base from J; bases unmatched to any gene: 6. The length of the CDR3 is 17 residues. Germline CDR1 MGHRA, CDR2 YSYEKL. The CDR3 sequence: CASSQATTGVSGNTIYF. The CDR3 DNA follows: TGCGCCAGCAGCCAAGCAACGACAGGGGTTTCTGGAAACACCATATATTTT.

The rearrangement joins TRBV19 to TRBJ2-7, with TRBD1 matching 8 bases. V was pared by 5 bases and J by 0 bases, with 12 bases of the junction left unmatched. CDR1 and CDR2 from the germline V gene are LNHDA and SQIVND (reference sequence). CDR3 length equals 17 residues. As DNA, the CDR3 is TGTGCCAGTAGTTTGGGCAGGGGGCGCGATAGCTCCTACGAGCAGTACTTC. It codes for CASSLGRGRDSSYEQYF.

This clone was recorded once. The chain combines TRBV29-1 with TRBJ2-3; possibly TRBD1 for D (6 bases). V lost 6 bases and J lost 6, with 13 bases in between. Germline V lookup: CDR1 SQVTM, CDR2 ANQGSEA. This CDR3 spans 12 amino acids. The DNA for the CDR3 is TGCAGCGTACTCCGACAGGCCGATACGCAGTATTTT. It yields the protein CSVLRQADTQYF.

V gene TRBV7-2 combines with J gene TRBJ2-1, with D hard to call. CDR1 and CDR2 (germline): SGHTA, FQGNSA. CDR3 length: 13 residues. V dropped 2 bases and J dropped 4 bases, with 6 bases sitting between them. DNA for the CDR3: TGTGCCAGCAGCTTAATTCAATACAATGAGCAGTTCTTC. Translated: CASSLIQYNEQFF.

The genes are TRBV28 and TRBJ2-7; 8 positions agree with TRBD1. CDR1 MDHEN and CDR2 SYDVKM come from the germline V gene. This CDR3 region has 14 residues. After removal of 2 bases from V and 5 bases from J, the junction contained 5 bases not matched to a gene. CDR3: CASSLPGQGHEQYF. CDR3 bases: TGTGCCAGCAGTTTACCAGGACAGGGCCACGAGCAGTACTTC.

Only one count was recorded for this clone. The chain employs TRBV7-9 and TRBJ2-7, with a possible D match to TRBD2 (7 bases). V lost 5 bases, J lost 2 bases, and 13 bases lay in between. Per the germline V gene, CDR1 is SEHNR and CDR2 is FQNEAQ (reference sequence). There are 14 residues in the CDR3. CDR3 DNA sequence: TGTGCCAGCAGCCCAGCCGGGGGGCCCTACGAGCAGTACTTC. Translation gives CASSPAGGPYEQYF. Supplemented by reference TRBV7-9 and TRBJ2-7, the full variable domain reads DTGVSQNPRHKITKRGQNVTFRCDPISEHNRLYWYRQTLGQGPEFLTYFQNEAQLEKSRLLSDRFSAERPKGSFSTLEIQRTEQGDSAMYLCASSPAGGPYEQYFGPGTRLTVT.

In nucleotides, the CDR3 is TGTGCCAGCAAGTCCGCAGGGTATGGAAACACCATATATTTT. Protein: CASKSAGYGNTIYF. V and J are TRBV7-2 and TRBJ1-3, with a weak D call TRBD1 (5 bases). Germline V gene sequence: CDR1 SGHTA, CDR2 FQGNSA. V shed 7 bases and J shed 3 bases, with 13 bases lying between them. The CDR3 has 14 amino acids.

This clone has just one count. The chain joins TRBV5-1 to TRBJ2-3; the match to TRBD2 covers 10 bases. Trimming removed 4 bases from V and 0 bases from J; junction bases left unmatched: 2. Looked up from germline, CDR1 is SGHRS and CDR2 is YFSETQ. This CDR3 spans 15 amino acids. CDR3 sequence: CASSPTSGSTDTQYF. The CDR3 DNA follows: TGCGCCAGCAGCCCGACTAGCGGGAGCACAGATACGCAGTATTTT.

Notes on this clone: Distinct nucleotide sequences in the sample also encode this CDR3. This rearrangement joins TRBV27 to TRBJ2-7, with 11 bases fitting TRBD1. Germline lookup yields CDR1 MNHEY and CDR2 SMNVEV (reference sequence). The CDR3 loop spans 14 amino acids. J was trimmed by 3 bases and V by 4 bases; bases with no gene match: 2. CDR3 nucleotides: TGTGCCAGCAGTTCCGGGACAGGGGGCTACGAGCAGTACTTC. Its translation is CASSSGTGGYEQYF.

CDR3 residues: CASSLTSPSPDTQYF. In DNA, the CDR3 is TGTGCCAGCAGTTTAACTAGCCCGTCTCCAGATACGCAGTATTTT. The chain recombines TRBV27 with TRBJ2-3; D possibly corresponds to TRBD2 (6 bases). The CDR3 extends over 15 amino acids. CDR1 is MNHEY and CDR2 is SMNVEV in the germline V gene (reference sequence). V was clipped by 2 bases and J by 4 bases, with 13 bases between them.

This chain uses TRBV2 with TRBJ2-2, with a possible D match to TRBD2 (6 bases). V shed 4 bases and J shed 7 bases, with 16 bases lying between them. CDR1 and CDR2 from the germline V gene are SNHLY and FYNNEI. CDR3 size: 15 residues. CDR3 sequence reads: CASSAGFQRVGELFF. DNA for the CDR3: TGTGCCAGCAGTGCCGGGTTCCAGCGGGTCGGGGAGCTGTTTTTT.

The chain is built from TRBV12-5 and TRBJ1-1; weak D call: TRBD1 (6 bases). The CDR3 is 13 residues long. V was pared by 9 bases and J by 2 bases, with 13 bases between. CDR1 and CDR2 (germline): LGHNT, FRNRAP. This CDR3 reads CARQGFGNTEAFF. The CDR3 nucleotides are TGTGCTAGGCAGGGGTTCGGAAACACTGAAGCTTTCTTT.

V gene TRBV25-1 combines with J gene TRBJ2-1, with D possibly matching TRBD1 (6 bases). The length of the CDR3 is 15 residues. The V end was cut by 5 bases, the J end by 9 bases, with 20 bases between. Germline V gene lookup returns CDR1 MGHDK and CDR2 SYGVNS. CDR3 DNA sequence: TGTGCCAGCAGTATAAGCCCCTCAGGGGTAAGTGAGCAGTTCTTC. Its translation: CASSISPSGVSEQFF.

This clone was seen a single time. This chain connects TRBV27 to TRBJ2-4; the match to TRBD2 covers 10 bases. CDR3 length: 15 residues. Germline V lookup: CDR1 MNHEY, CDR2 SMNVEV (reference sequence). V dropped 4 bases and J dropped 5; count of bases not matched to a gene: 5. The CDR3 loop is CASSSVAGGENIQYF. The CDR3 nucleotides are TGTGCCAGCAGTTCCGTAGCGGGGGGCGAAAACATTCAGTACTTC.

The chain links TRBV7-6 to TRBJ2-1; 14 bases line up with TRBD2. The germline gives CDR1 SGHVS, CDR2 FNYEAQ. CDR3 length equals 20 residues. With V trimmed by 1 base and J by 7 bases, 15 bases remained unmatched. The CDR3 region has the DNA TGTGCCAGCAGCTTAGGACTCCAGGCGGGACTAGCGGGGGTCGGGAATGAGCAGTTCTTC. Its translation is CASSLGLQAGLAGVGNEQFF.

V gene TRBV27 combines with J gene TRBJ1-4; D is unclear. This CDR3 has 14 amino acids. V lost 5 bases to trimming and J lost 5 bases, with 12 bases between them. The germline V gene has CDR1 MNHEY and CDR2 SMNVEV (reference sequence). The CDR3 region is CASSAGRRNEKLFF. In nucleotides, the CDR3 is TGTGCCAGCAGTGCGGGTCGGCGGAATGAAAAACTGTTTTTT. Using reference TRBV27 and TRBJ1-4 for the parts outside the CDR3, the full variable domain is EAQVTQNPRYLITVTGKKLTVTCSQNMNHEYMSWYRQDPGLGLRQIYYSMNVEVTDKGDVPEGYKVSRKEKRNFPLILESPSPNQTSLYFCASSAGRRNEKLFFGSGTQLSVL.

The chain uses TRBV29-1 and TRBJ2-1, with TRBD2 as a possible D gene (5 bases). V lost 4 bases and J lost 2, with 15 bases in between. The V gene's germline CDR1 is SQVTM and CDR2 ANQGSEA. The CDR3 sequence is 15 residues long. The CDR3, as DNA: TGCAGCGTTGGACGGGCGGGTACCCCCTACAATGAGCAGTTCTTC. This gives the protein CSVGRAGTPYNEQFF.

The J gene is TRBJ1-6, the V gene TRBV5-1; 9 nucleotides align to TRBD1. Trimming at V came to 4 bases and at J to 9 bases, leaving 2 bases not matched to a gene. The CDR3 contains 13 residues. Germline loops: CDR1 SGHRS, CDR2 YFSETQ. CDR3 region: CASSGTGSSPLHF. CDR3 DNA sequence: TGCGCCAGCAGCGGGACAGGGTCTTCACCCCTCCACTTT. Full variable domain (missing parts from reference TRBV5-1 and TRBJ1-6): KAGVTQTPRYLIKTRGQQVTLSCSPISGHRSVSWYQQTPGQGLQFLFEYFSETQRNKGNFPGRFSGRQFSNSRSEMNVSTLELGDSALYLCASSGTGSSPLHFGNGTRLTVT.